This TCR beta chain was recovered during a study of OX40 agonist ivuxolimab in advanced cancers. The study, taken as a whole, reports: Specificity for antigen went undetermined in the expanded peripheral T cells.

Points on this clone: Antigen unknown.

Clones were sequenced by immunoSEQ multiplex PCR, and TCRdb holds only the in-frame ones, with some missing. In the table there are approximately 79,000 clones, roughly 90% of which are singletons. Trimming removed 8 bases at V and 12 bases at J, with 17 bases between. Germline V CDR1 and CDR2: DFQATT, SNEGSKA (reference sequence). There are 11 residues in the CDR3. Sample: CD4+ or CD8+ T cells sorted from blood, taken in a trial of the OX40 agonist ivuxolimab. The chain combines TRBV20-1 with TRBJ2-1; D call uncertain. This receptor was taken from an adult with an advanced solid tumor such as melanoma, head and neck, liver or kidney cancer. The CDR3 loop is CSLTTNWWQFF. Written as DNA, the CDR3 is TGCAGTCTTACAACAAATTGGTGGCAGTTCTTC.